This passage covers 23 T cell receptor beta chains from one sample sequenced in a study of read filtering for tumor transcriptome and immune sequencing. From about 400 ng of RNA, a library with molecular barcoded alpha/delta and beta/gamma adaptors was made. TCRdb re-called the reads through MiXCR, storing one row per CDR3 protein. The repertoire holds some 80,000 distinct CDR3 sequences, roughly an eighth seen once, with just under 15% in the top ten. Specimen: a population of CD138-negative cells sorted from bone marrow. The receptors originated from a donor at least 40 years old with multiple myeloma.

Ten or more counts support this clonotype. This chain connects TRBV30 to TRBJ1-2, with TRBD1 as a possible D gene (5 bases). CDR3 length: 15 residues. Germline loops: CDR1 GTSNPN, CDR2 SVGIG (reference sequence). Trimming removed 4 bases at V and 8 bases at J, with 23 bases between. The CDR3 loop reads CAWIPSWGRLEGYTF. DNA of the CDR3: TGTGCCTGGATTCCCTCTTGGGGGAGGCTGGAGGGCTACACCTTC.

The sample holds many counts of this clonotype. This rearrangement joins TRBV3-1 to TRBJ2-1; D gene ambiguous. This CDR3 has 14 residues. The V end lost 1 base, the J end lost 9 bases, and 13 bases lay between the germline ends. Germline-derived CDR1 and CDR2 are LGHDT and YNNKEL (reference sequence). Here the CDR3 reads CASSQGAVVTEQFF. CDR3 coding DNA: TGTGCCAGCAGCCAAGGGGCGGTAGTTACTGAGCAGTTCTTC.

There are many counts of this clonotype. The chain combines TRBV18 with TRBJ1-1; D ambiguous. The germline V gene encodes CDR1 KGHSH and CDR2 LQKENI. The V gene lost 1 base and the J gene lost 1 base, with 10 bases spanning the gap. The CDR3 contains 15 residues. The CDR3 sequence: CASSPRGIRNTEAFF. The CDR3 DNA reads as TGTGCCAGCTCACCACGGGGTATTCGGAACACTGAAGCTTTCTTT.

This clonotype has ten or more counts. V gene TRBV12-3 or TRBV12-4 combines with J gene TRBJ2-5; D is ambiguous. Trimming took 3 bases from V and 5 from J, leaving 10 bases between them. The CDR3 is made up of 13 amino acids. CDR3: CASSFGSPETQYF. In DNA form, the CDR3 reads TGTGCCAGCAGTTTCGGCAGTCCGGAGACCCAGTACTTC.

V gene TRBV29-1 combines with J gene TRBJ1-3, with no clear D. With 7 bases removed from V and 4 bases from J, the gap between germline ends came to 17 bases. The CDR3 consists of 14 residues. CDR1 SQVTM and CDR2 ANQGSEA come from the germline V gene. CDR3: CSAAGPMGGNTIYF. Here the CDR3 DNA reads TGCAGCGCCGCGGGTCCCATGGGGGGAAACACCATATATTTT.

This clonotype was found many times. This chain uses TRBV5-1 with TRBJ2-1, with a weak D call TRBD1 (6 bases). Germline CDR1 reads SGHRS; CDR2 reads YFSETQ. The ends were cut back, 6 bases at V and 0 bases at J, with 13 bases in the middle. The CDR3 is 15 amino acids. CDR3 amino acids: CASTRDRSSYNEQFF. The CDR3 region has the DNA TGCGCCAGCACTCGAGACAGGAGCTCCTACAATGAGCAGTTCTTC.

This clonotype was seen many times. The V gene is TRBV7-9, the J gene TRBJ1-2, with TRBD1 matching over 11 bases. The CDR3 has 15 residues. The trim removed 4 bases at V and 7 bases at J, leaving 8 bases unmatched. Per the germline V gene, CDR1 is SEHNR and CDR2 is FQNEAQ (reference sequence). CDR3 DNA sequence: TGTGCCAGCAGCTCGTACGGGGACAGGGGGTCTGGCTACACCTTC. This sequence encodes CASSSYGDRGSGYTF.

The sample holds many counts of this clonotype. The J gene is TRBJ2-7, the V gene TRBV10-3, with a possible D match to TRBD1 (5 bases). Trimming left V 0 bases short and J 2 bases short, with 11 bases between. The germline CDR1 and CDR2 sequences are ENHRY and SYGVKD. The CDR3 totals 15 residues. The CDR3 protein is CAISESTETAYEQYF. CDR3 bases: TGTGCCATCAGTGAGTCGACAGAGACAGCCTACGAGCAGTACTTC.

This clonotype showed up many times. This chain connects TRBV5-5 to TRBJ2-5; 8 bases line up with TRBD1. Trimming removed 1 base from V and 4 bases from J; junction bases left unmatched: 6. CDR1 is SGHKS and CDR2 is YYEKEE in the germline V gene (reference sequence). CDR3 length equals 15 residues. The CDR3 here is CASSLTAGGGETQYF. As DNA, the CDR3 is TGTGCCAGCAGCTTGACCGCAGGGGGCGGAGAGACCCAGTACTTC.

This clonotype was recorded at least ten times. The chain uses TRBV5-6 and TRBJ2-3; no clear D. Germline V gives CDR1 SGHDT, CDR2 YYEEEE. V lost 0 bases and J lost 4, with 12 bases in between. There are 15 residues in the CDR3. CDR3 loop: CASSLDPKWADTQYF. CDR3 sequence (DNA): TGTGCCAGCAGCTTGGACCCGAAATGGGCAGATACGCAGTATTTT.

This clonotype has at least ten counts. V usage is TRBV3-1 and J usage is TRBJ2-5; D possibly corresponds to TRBD1 (5 bases). V lost 2 bases and J 2 bases, leaving 9 bases between the germline ends. CDR3 length: 14 residues. Germline V gene data show CDR1 as LGHDT and CDR2 as YNNKEL (reference sequence). CDR3 loop: CASSQQGIQETQYF. CDR3 bases: TGTGCCAGCAGCCAACAGGGTATTCAAGAGACCCAGTACTTC.

This clonotype showed up many times. The gene calls are TRBV30 and TRBJ2-5; TRBD2 is a possible D gene (6 bases). The V end was cut by 3 bases, the J end by 1 base, with 9 bases between. The germline V gene encodes CDR1 GTSNPN and CDR2 SVGIG (reference sequence). This CDR3 is built from 13 residues. The CDR3 DNA follows: TGTGCCTGGAGAGGCGGGGCCCAAGAGACCCAGTACTTC. Translating it yields CAWRGGAQETQYF. The whole variable domain, filled in from reference TRBV30 and TRBJ2-5, reads SQTIHQWPATLVQPVGSPLSLECTVEGTSNPNLYWYRQAAGRGLQLLFYSVGIGQISSEVPQNLSASRPQDRQFILSSKKLLLSDSGFYLCAWRGGAQETQYFGPGTRLLVL.

Turning to this clonotype: A much bigger clone sits one base away, suggesting this may be a read error. V gene TRBV7-2 combines with J gene TRBJ2-5, with 7 bases aligning to TRBD2. This CDR3 has 15 amino acids. Looked up from germline, CDR1 is SGHTA and CDR2 is FQGNSA. DNA of the CDR3: TGTGCCAACAGCTCAATCCTCGGGAGGAAAGAGACCCAGTACTTC. Translating gives CANSSILGRKETQYF.

This clonotype was counted many times. V and J are TRBV10-3 and TRBJ1-5, with 8 nucleotides matching TRBD1. The germline gives CDR1 ENHRY, CDR2 SYGVKD. J lost 4 bases, V lost 2 bases, and 7 bases had no gene match. This CDR3 spans 16 amino acids. The CDR3 DNA sequence: TGTGCCATCAGTGAGAGGTGGACAGGGACGAATCAGCCCCAGCATTTT. Its protein product is CAISERWTGTNQPQHF.

This clonotype was counted ten times or more. The genes are TRBV29-1 and TRBJ2-1, with a tentative D call TRBD1 (6 bases). Between the trimmed V and J ends, which lost 7 bases and 12 bases, there was a span of 28 bases. Per germline, CDR1 SQVTM and CDR2 ANQGSEA. CDR3 length: 15 amino acids. CDR3 nucleotides: TGCAGCGGGACCGGACAGCTACCTCCATTCGATAGGCAGTTCTTC. Encoded protein: CSGTGQLPPFDRQFF.

This clonotype was seen only a few times. J is TRBJ2-1 and V is TRBV7-9; the D call may be TRBD1 or TRBD2 (5 bases each). CDR3 size: 15 residues. V was clipped by 5 bases and J by 1 base, with 12 bases between them. Germline V gene sequence: CDR1 SEHNR, CDR2 FQNEAQ (reference sequence). CDR3 residues: CASSILGESYNEQFF. CDR3 nucleotide sequence: TGTGCCAGCAGCATCTTAGGGGAGTCCTACAATGAGCAGTTCTTC.

The rearrangement uses TRBV29-1 and TRBJ2-2; no definite D call. The V end was cut by 7 bases, the J end by 0 bases, with 6 bases between. The length of the CDR3 is 12 residues. Per the germline V gene, CDR1 is SQVTM and CDR2 is ANQGSEA. The DNA for the CDR3 is TGCAGCGCTTCCGCGAACACCGGGGAGCTGTTTTTT. The encoded protein is CSASANTGELFF.

This clonotype was seen ten or more times. This chain links TRBV20-1 with TRBJ2-1, with D perhaps matching TRBD1 (7 bases). From germline, CDR1 is DFQATT and CDR2 SNEGSKA (reference sequence). V gave up 4 bases and J gave up 3 bases, with 10 bases separating them. The CDR3 has 13 amino acids. The CDR3 is CSAMRDSYNEQFF. The CDR3 region has the DNA TGCAGTGCTATGCGGGACAGCTACAATGAGCAGTTCTTC.

About this clonotype itself: A read error may explain this, as a much larger clone is one base away. The CDR3 is CAGSFWTGGSGELFF. In DNA form, the CDR3 reads TGTGCCGGCAGTTTTTGGACAGGGGGCAGCGGGGAGCTGTTTTTT. The rearrangement links TRBV12-3 or TRBV12-4 to TRBJ2-2; TRBD1 matches at 11 bases. This CDR3 spans 15 amino acids.

This clonotype appeared many times. The chain joins TRBV5-5 to TRBJ2-3; no definite D call. This CDR3 has 12 residues. V was cut by 2 bases and J by 5 bases, with 6 bases left in between. Germline CDR1 and CDR2: SGHKS and YYEKEE (reference sequence). For the CDR3, the DNA is TGTGCCAGCAGCTTACTCGAAGATACGCAGTATTTT. Its protein product is CASSLLEDTQYF.

This clonotype was recorded at least ten times. The rearrangement uses TRBV18 and TRBJ2-1; no clear D gene. The CDR3 contains 16 residues. Trimming took off 6 bases at V and 7 bases at J, with 22 bases between the two ends. The germline CDR1 and CDR2 sequences are KGHSH and LQKENI. In DNA form, the CDR3 reads TGTGCCAGCTCGCCCTTCCCGCAAGCGACCGGTAATGAGCAGTTCTTC. Its protein product is CASSPFPQATGNEQFF.

Ten or more counts support this clonotype. This chain joins TRBV18 and TRBJ2-1, with TRBD2 as a possible D gene (5 bases). The CDR3 sequence is 14 residues long. V lost 2 bases and J lost 4, with 9 bases in between. In germline, CDR1 is KGHSH, CDR2 LQKENI. The CDR3 DNA sequence: TGTGCCAGCTCACCAGGGGAGATGTACAATGAGCAGTTCTTC. This encodes CASSPGEMYNEQFF.

At least ten counts were recorded for this clonotype. The V and J genes are TRBV11-2 and TRBJ2-2; TRBD1 matches 9 bases. Unmatched junction bases numbered 4, after V lost 3 bases and J lost 2 bases. The germline CDR1 and CDR2 sequences are SGHAT and FQNNGV. The CDR3 runs 16 residues. The CDR3 is CASSLGQGLNTGELFF. The CDR3 region has the DNA TGTGCCAGCAGCTTGGGACAGGGACTCAACACCGGGGAGCTGTTTTTT. Full variable domain (rest looked up from reference TRBV11-2 and TRBJ2-2): EAGVAQSPRYKIIEKRQSVAFWCNPISGHATLYWYQQILGQGPKLLIQFQNNGVVDDSQLPKDRFSAERLKGVDSTLKIQPAKLEDSAVYLCASSLGQGLNTGELFFGEGSRLTVL.